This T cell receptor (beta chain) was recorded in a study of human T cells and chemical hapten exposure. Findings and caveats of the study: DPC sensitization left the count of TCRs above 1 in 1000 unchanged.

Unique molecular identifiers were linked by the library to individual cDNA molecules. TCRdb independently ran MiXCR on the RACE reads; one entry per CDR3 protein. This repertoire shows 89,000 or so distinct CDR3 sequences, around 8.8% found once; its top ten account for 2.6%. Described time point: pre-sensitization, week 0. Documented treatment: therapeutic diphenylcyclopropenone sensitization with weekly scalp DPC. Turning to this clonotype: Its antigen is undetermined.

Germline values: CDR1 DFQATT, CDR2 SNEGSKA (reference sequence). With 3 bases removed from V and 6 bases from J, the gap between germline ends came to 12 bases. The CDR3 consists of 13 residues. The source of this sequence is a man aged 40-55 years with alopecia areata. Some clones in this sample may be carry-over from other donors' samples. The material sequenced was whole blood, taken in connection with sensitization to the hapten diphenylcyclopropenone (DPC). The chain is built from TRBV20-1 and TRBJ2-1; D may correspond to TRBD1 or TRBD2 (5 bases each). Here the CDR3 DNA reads TGCAGTGCTAGTCGAGGGACCGCCAATGAGCAGTTCTTC. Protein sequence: CSASRGTANEQFF.